Included here is one TCR beta chain sequence, with context. Its antigen is as yet unknown. The data stem from a study of T cell responses to AZD1222 COVID-19 vaccine. CDR3 size: 15 residues. V shed 3 bases, J shed 5 bases, and the junction held 5 bases outside the gene matches. CDR1 and CDR2 from the germline V gene are LGHNA and YSLEER. Measured with immunoSEQ multiplex PCR; TCRdb has only the in-frame clones, and not every one. The data show roughly 77,000 clones, with 88% seen just once and approximately 5.4% held by the top ten. The study's findings and limits: Baseline seropositives among AZD1222 recipients totaled only five or six.

The TCR comes from an adult in good health. The source material was peripheral blood, sampled on day 0 of MenACWY control vaccination. V and J are TRBV4-3 and TRBJ2-2; TRBD1 matches at 8 bases. CDR3 in amino acids: CASSHTDRATGELFF. The CDR3 DNA reads as TGCGCCAGCAGCCACACGGACAGGGCAACCGGGGAGCTGTTTTTT.